This T cell receptor (beta chain) was recorded in a study of T cells after yellow fever vaccination. Overall study findings and caveats: Within FACS-sorted repertoires, abundant clonotypes contaminating from the bulk population could be present.

UMIs and a universal primer site were added when TCR cDNA was made by 5'RACE template switching. TCRdb re-called the 5' RACE reads through MiXCR, storing one row per CDR3 protein. The data contain more than 65,000 distinct CDR3 sequences, about 6% of them seen just once; the ten biggest clones take up around 2.1%. CDR3 size: 10 residues. V gave up 8 bases and J gave up 5 bases, with 6 bases separating them. Germline V gene data show CDR1 as SEHNR and CDR2 as FQNEAQ (reference sequence). The sample holds many counts of this clonotype. The target antigen is unknown. The TCR sequence derives from a man younger than 35 who received the YFV17D yellow fever vaccine. This rearrangement joins TRBV7-9 to TRBJ1-2, with D unresolved. This material consisted of CD4+ T cells sorted from PBMCs, taken less than 16 days after the first yellow fever vaccination. The CDR3 loop is CASVGYGYTF. Written as DNA, the CDR3 is TGTGCCAGCGTGGGGTATGGCTACACCTTC.